The 20 T cell receptor beta chains below come from one sample, sequenced in a study of T cell changes during pregnancy in multiple sclerosis. The method was immunoSEQ multiplex PCR; TCRdb's version includes in-frame clones alone and lacks a portion of them. Among tens of thousands of clones, about 90% were seen once, and the ten largest hold approximately 3%. The specimen comprised peripheral blood, sampled in the second trimester of pregnancy. All receptors come from a female donor in good health, enrolled as a control in a pregnancy study.

The chain joins TRBV6-5 to TRBJ2-3; D is possibly TRBD1 (6 bases). V lost 4 bases to trimming and J lost 0 bases, with 11 bases between them. Per germline, CDR1 MNHEY and CDR2 SVGAGI. This CDR3 region has 15 residues. The chain's CDR3 is CASSSEDSSTDTQYF. In DNA form, the CDR3 reads TGTGCCAGCAGTTCCGAGGACAGTAGCACAGATACGCAGTATTTT.

The chain links TRBV28 to TRBJ2-7; 7 bases match TRBD2. Germline V lookup: CDR1 MDHEN, CDR2 SYDVKM. V dropped 5 bases and J dropped 1; count of bases not matched to a gene: 5. The CDR3 length is 14 residues. The CDR3 here is CASSTSAGSYEQYF. The CDR3 DNA follows: TGTGCCAGCAGTACCTCAGCGGGATCCTACGAGCAGTACTTC.

The J gene is TRBJ1-4, the V gene TRBV5-1, with unresolved D. CDR3 size: 15 residues. Germline V gene lookup returns CDR1 SGHRS and CDR2 YFSETQ. The V gene lost 0 bases and the J gene lost 0 bases, with 6 bases spanning the gap. CDR3 residues: CASSLGGATNEKLFF. The CDR3 nucleotides are TGCGCCAGCAGCTTGGGCGGGGCAACTAATGAAAAACTGTTTTTT.

The gene calls are TRBV10-3 and TRBJ2-7; maybe TRBD2 (6 bases). Per germline, CDR1 ENHRY and CDR2 SYGVKD. The CDR3 loop spans 16 amino acids. Trimming stripped 0 bases from V and 7 bases from J, with 19 bases between. This CDR3 is CAISESKGGASGEQYF. The CDR3 DNA reads as TGTGCCATCAGTGAGTCGAAGGGCGGGGCCTCGGGAGAGCAGTACTTC.

In DNA form, the CDR3 reads TGTGCCAGCAGCTCACGGGGGGATCAGCCCCAGCATTTT. Translation: CASSSRGDQPQHF. V usage is TRBV11-2 and J usage is TRBJ1-5; TRBD1 is a possible D gene (5 bases). V lost 4 bases and J 5 bases, leaving 9 bases between the germline ends. Per the germline V gene, CDR1 is SGHAT and CDR2 is FQNNGV. The CDR3 totals 13 residues. Full variable domain (rest looked up from reference TRBV11-2 and TRBJ1-5): EAGVAQSPRYKIIEKRQSVAFWCNPISGHATLYWYQQILGQGPKLLIQFQNNGVVDDSQLPKDRFSAERLKGVDSTLKIQPAKLEDSAVYLCASSSRGDQPQHFGDGTRLSIL.

This chain links TRBV9 with TRBJ2-2, with 14 bases identical to TRBD2. V gave up 4 bases and J gave up 6 bases; unmatched junction bases: 5. Germline V gene sequence: CDR1 SGDLS, CDR2 YYNGEE. The CDR3 length is 16 residues. The CDR3 DNA reads as TGTGCCAGCAGCCCAGGGACTAGCGGGAGCCCCGGGGAGCTGTTTTTT. As protein: CASSPGTSGSPGELFF.

This clone has a handful of counts. The chain joins TRBV29-1 to TRBJ2-1; unclear D gene. CDR1 is SQVTM, CDR2 ANQGSEA, per germline. Trimming took off 4 bases at V and 8 bases at J, with 3 bases between the two ends. The CDR3 is 9 residues long. The CDR3, as DNA: TGCAGCGTTGCAGATGAGCAGTTCTTC. This codes for CSVADEQFF.

This chain joins TRBV5-1 and TRBJ1-2, with a weak D call TRBD1 (5 bases). The CDR3 has 13 amino acids. Per germline, CDR1 SGHRS and CDR2 YFSETQ. V was pared by 4 bases and J by 3 bases, with 10 bases between. The chain's CDR3 is CASSPEGDYGYTF. CDR3 sequence (DNA): TGCGCCAGCAGCCCTGAAGGGGACTATGGCTACACCTTC.

The chain employs TRBV7-2 and TRBJ2-1; 8 bases fit TRBD1. The CDR3 runs 16 residues. V was clipped by 7 bases and J by 7 bases; unmatched bases: 15. The germline CDR1 and CDR2 sequences are SGHTA and FQGNSA. In DNA, the CDR3 is TGTGCCAGCAACCCAACCTCAGGGGGCATTTGGAATGAGCAGTTCTTC. It encodes CASNPTSGGIWNEQFF.

This chain joins TRBV18 and TRBJ1-1, with unresolved D. V lost 4 bases to trimming and J lost 4 bases, with 16 bases between them. Germline CDR1 and CDR2: KGHSH and LQKENI. CDR3 length: 15 amino acids. The CDR3: CASSRAPLPTTEAFF. CDR3 DNA sequence: TGTGCCAGCTCACGGGCCCCCTTACCCACCACTGAAGCTTTCTTT.

The chain recombines TRBV28 with TRBJ1-5; 8 nucleotides line up with TRBD1. With V trimmed by 3 bases and J by 1 base, 5 bases remained unmatched. In germline, CDR1 is MDHEN, CDR2 SYDVKM. The CDR3 runs 16 residues. For the CDR3, the DNA is TGTGCCAGCAGTTTCCACAGGGGGGGCAGCAATCAGCCCCAGCATTTT. It encodes CASSFHRGGSNQPQHF.

This chain connects TRBV6-5 to TRBJ1-1, with 8 bases identical to TRBD1. The trim removed 7 bases at V and 2 bases at J, leaving 9 bases unmatched. Looked up from germline, CDR1 is MNHEY and CDR2 is SVGAGI. The CDR3 is 15 residues long. CDR3 residues: CASTLRTGINTEAFF. CDR3 DNA: TGTGCCAGCACTCTCAGGACAGGGATTAACACTGAAGCTTTCTTT.

The chain joins TRBV7-2 to TRBJ1-5; no clear D. The CDR3 has 14 residues. From germline, CDR1 is SGHTA and CDR2 FQGNSA. With 1 base removed from V and 3 bases from J, the gap between germline ends came to 7 bases. As DNA, the CDR3 is TGTGCCAGCAGCTTAGGCCACTTCAATCAGCCCCAGCATTTT. Amino acids: CASSLGHFNQPQHF. The full variable domain, its missing parts supplied by reference TRBV7-2 and TRBJ1-5, is GAGVSQSPSNKVTEKGKDVELRCDPISGHTALYWYRQSLGQGLEFLIYFQGNSAPDKSGLPSDRFSAERTGGSVSTLTIQRTQQEDSAVYLCASSLGHFNQPQHFGDGTRLSIL.

The chain combines TRBV7-3 with TRBJ1-3; D unclear. Between the trimmed V and J ends, which lost 4 bases and 6 bases, there was a span of 13 bases. CDR3 length equals 14 residues. Germline CDR1 is SGHTA and CDR2 is FQGTGA. This CDR3 reads CASSSPQELNTIYF. The CDR3 nucleotides are TGTGCCAGCAGCTCCCCTCAGGAACTAAACACCATATATTTT.

The rearrangement uses TRBV20-1 and TRBJ2-7; no firm D call. Germline V gene sequence: CDR1 DFQATT, CDR2 SNEGSKA (reference sequence). The CDR3 covers 11 residues. Trimming shortened V by 5 bases and J by 4 bases, and 9 bases separated the two germline ends. Here the CDR3 DNA reads TGCAGTGCTCCCGGTACGTACGAGCAGTACTTC. Translated, it gives CSAPGTYEQYF.

The V and J genes are TRBV11-3 and TRBJ1-2, with D maybe TRBD1 (5 bases). The CDR3 has 16 residues. The V gene lost 1 base and the J gene lost 4 bases, with 16 bases spanning the gap. Germline V gives CDR1 SGHNT, CDR2 YENEEA. CDR3 residues: CASSLAGSGDLYGYTF. For the CDR3, the DNA is TGTGCCAGCAGCTTAGCTGGGTCGGGGGACCTCTATGGCTACACCTTC. The entire variable domain, with the rest obtained from reference TRBV11-3 and TRBJ1-2, is as follows: EAGVVQSPRYKIIEKKQPVAFWCNPISGHNTLYWYLQNLGQGPELLIRYENEEAVDDSQLPKDRFSAERLKGVDSTLKIQPAELGDSAVYLCASSLAGSGDLYGYTFGSGTRLTVV.

V is TRBV7-2 and J is TRBJ1-5; TRBD1 is a possible D gene (5 bases). Germline V CDR1 and CDR2: SGHTA, FQGNSA. The CDR3 totals 16 residues. V lost 3 bases to trimming and J lost 3 bases, with 15 bases between them. CDR3 DNA sequence: TGTGCCAGCAGCTTGGTCCATACAGGATCCAATCAGCCCCAGCATTTT. This encodes CASSLVHTGSNQPQHF. Looking up the rest from reference TRBV7-2 and TRBJ1-5 gives the full variable domain: GAGVSQSPSNKVTEKGKDVELRCDPISGHTALYWYRQSLGQGLEFLIYFQGNSAPDKSGLPSDRFSAERTGGSVSTLTIQRTQQEDSAVYLCASSLVHTGSNQPQHFGDGTRLSIL.

The gene calls are TRBV7-2 and TRBJ2-6; the D is unclear. This CDR3 comprises 15 residues. Trimming pared 1 base from V and 0 bases from J, leaving 4 bases between. Germline V gene data show CDR1 as SGHTA and CDR2 as FQGNSA. The CDR3 DNA reads TGTGCCAGCAGCTTAGTGGCCTCTGGGGCCAACGTCCTGACTTTC. It codes for CASSLVASGANVLTF.

The chain employs TRBV19 and TRBJ2-3, with 10 bases aligning to TRBD2. Unmatched junction bases numbered 9, after V lost 4 bases and J lost 2 bases. This CDR3 contains 17 residues. Germline values: CDR1 LNHDA, CDR2 SQIVND (reference sequence). The CDR3 nucleotides read TGTGCCAGTAGTACCAGGAGTACTAGCGGGACCACAGATACGCAGTATTTT. It is translated as CASSTRSTSGTTDTQYF.

The rearrangement uses TRBV10-2 and TRBJ1-5, with TRBD1 matching 8 bases. The germline CDR1 and CDR2 sequences are WSHSY and SAAADI. The ends lost 3 bases at V and 6 bases at J; junction bases unmatched: 4. The CDR3 spans 14 residues. DNA for the CDR3: TGCGCCAGCAGTGAACAGGGGGGAAGTCAGCCCCAGCATTTT. Protein: CASSEQGGSQPQHF.